This T cell receptor (beta chain) comes out of a study of blood T cell repertoires in COVID-19. Study at large: PBMCs, B-cell-depleted T cells, or T cells were the source of the cDNA or gDNA that made up the material.

Sequenced by immunoSEQ multiplex PCR; TCRdb stores in-frame clones only, minus some. The sample records 410,000 or so clones, about nine tenths being singletons. CDR3 length equals 16 residues. Trimming stripped 0 bases from V and 0 bases from J, with 8 bases between. Germline V lookup: CDR1 ENHRY, CDR2 SYGVKD. The chain joins TRBV10-3 to TRBJ1-4; possibly TRBD1 for D (5 bases). The source material was peripheral blood. The receptor's source is a woman in her twenties or thirties with active or convalescent COVID-19. CDR3 residues: CAISESGGATNEKLFF. As DNA, the CDR3 is TGTGCCATCAGTGAGTCCGGGGGAGCAACTAATGAAAAACTGTTTTTT.